The 26 T cell receptor beta chains given below trace back to one sample, sequenced in a study of a mutant IDH1 vaccine in newly diagnosed glioma. Method: immunoSEQ multiplex PCR; TCRdb's copy keeps in-frame clones and lacks some. This sample has almost 95,000 clones, with 85% to 90% found just once. These receptors' targets are unknown. Time point given: week 47, end of study. Every single dose of the vaccine, 300 ug of mutant IDH1 20-mer peptide, came with topical imiquimod. The input for sequencing was PBMCs, taken from a glioma patient whose treatment included an IDH1 peptide vaccine. These receptors originate from a woman aged 50 to 60 with glioma.

V gene TRBV19 combines with J gene TRBJ2-7; TRBD2 matches at 11 bases. CDR1 and CDR2 from the germline V gene are LNHDA and SQIVND (reference sequence). The V gene end was trimmed by 4 bases and the J gene end by 2 bases; junction bases not matched to a gene: 10. CDR3 length: 17 amino acids. In DNA, the CDR3 is TGTGCCAGTAGTAAGGGCCTAGCGGGAGGCTCTACCTACGAGCAGTACTTC. Protein product: CASSKGLAGGSTYEQYF.

The chain employs TRBV7-6 and TRBJ2-4, with 11 bases lining up with TRBD2. The CDR3 runs 18 residues. J was trimmed by 6 bases and V by 1 base; bases with no gene match: 11. The germline V gene encodes CDR1 SGHVS and CDR2 FNYEAQ. CDR3 sequence: CASSLEPTSGEGGNIQYF. The CDR3 region has the DNA TGTGCCAGCAGCTTAGAACCGACTAGCGGGGAAGGGGGAAACATTCAGTACTTC.

The chain links TRBV11-2 to TRBJ2-7; D remains unclear. V gave up 1 base and J gave up 2 bases, with 0 bases separating them. Germline CDR1 SGHAT, CDR2 FQNNGV. This CDR3 comprises 11 residues. The CDR3 DNA follows: TGTGCCAGCAGCTTAGCCTACGAGCAGTACTTC. It translates to CASSLAYEQYF.

The chain couples TRBV27 to TRBJ1-2, with 9 bases matching TRBD1. Germline lookup yields CDR1 MNHEY and CDR2 SMNVEV (reference sequence). The CDR3 consists of 14 residues. With 6 bases clipped from V and 5 bases from J, the junction kept 7 bases outside the gene matches. The CDR3: CASSGQGRGYGYTF. DNA for the CDR3: TGTGCCAGCAGCGGACAGGGGCGAGGGTATGGCTACACCTTC.

J is TRBJ2-5 and V is TRBV5-4; D perhaps matches TRBD1 (6 bases). This CDR3 spans 15 amino acids. V gave up 0 bases and J gave up 4 bases, with 13 bases separating them. Looked up from germline, CDR1 is SGHNT and CDR2 is YYREEE (reference sequence). As DNA, the CDR3 is TGTGCCAGCAGCTTGGGACAGGCCTTGATAGAGACCCAGTACTTC. It codes for CASSLGQALIETQYF.

The chain uses TRBV5-6 and TRBJ2-2; tentative D call: TRBD1 (6 bases). Trimming left V 4 bases short and J 5 bases short, with 12 bases between. Germline lookup yields CDR1 SGHDT and CDR2 YYEEEE. The CDR3 totals 14 residues. The CDR3 DNA reads TGTGCCAGCAGCCGTGGACAGCGGACCGGGGAGCTGTTTTTT. It encodes CASSRGQRTGELFF. The whole variable domain, remainder taken from reference TRBV5-6 and TRBJ2-2, is DAGVTQSPTHLIKTRGQQVTLRCSPKSGHDTVSWYQQALGQGPQFIFQYYEEEERQRGNFPDRFSGHQFPNYSSELNVNALLLGDSALYLCASSRGQRTGELFFGEGSRLTVL.

The chain has TRBV9 and TRBJ2-2; 8 positions agree with TRBD1. This CDR3 has 15 residues. Germline values: CDR1 SGDLS, CDR2 YYNGEE. V shed 4 bases and J 0 bases; nucleotides not matched to a gene: 2. CDR3 amino acids: CASSLTGANTGELFF. In DNA, the CDR3 is TGTGCCAGCAGCCTGACAGGGGCGAACACCGGGGAGCTGTTTTTT.

The chain uses TRBV10-3 and TRBJ1-1; 8 positions agree with TRBD1. The CDR3 contains 12 residues. From germline, CDR1 is ENHRY and CDR2 SYGVKD. V lost 11 bases and J lost 5; bases outside the gene matches: 7. CDR3 protein: CASGQGMTEAFF. CDR3 nucleotide sequence: TGTGCCTCCGGACAGGGTATGACTGAAGCTTTCTTT.

V and J are TRBV7-9 and TRBJ2-3; D may be TRBD1 or TRBD2 (5 bases each). Germline CDR1 and CDR2: SEHNR and FQNEAQ (reference sequence). This CDR3 is 15 amino acids long. Trimming left V 2 bases short and J 5 bases short, with 14 bases between. CDR3 protein: CASSLRTNRGDTQYF. CDR3 DNA sequence: TGTGCCAGCAGCTTACGGACAAATCGGGGAGATACGCAGTATTTT.

The rearrangement joins TRBV15 to TRBJ2-5; no reliable D call. The V gene's germline CDR1 is LNHNV and CDR2 YYDKDF (reference sequence). Trimming stripped 0 bases from V and 4 bases from J, with 6 bases between. The CDR3 runs to 13 residues. The CDR3 region is CATSREVGETQYF. CDR3 DNA sequence: TGTGCCACCAGCAGAGAGGTCGGAGAGACCCAGTACTTC.

To note about this clone: A junction end diverges from the germline sequence, so it may reflect a read error. V usage is TRBV2 and J usage is TRBJ2-1, with a weak D call TRBD2 (5 bases). CDR1 and CDR2 (germline): SNHLY, FYNNEI. This CDR3 spans 16 amino acids. The CDR3 DNA is TGTGCCAGCGGTGACTTTACGGGGAGCTCCTACAATGAGCAGTTCTTC. Its translation: CASGDFTGSSYNEQFF.

This clone appeared a single time. The chain uses TRBV6-5 and TRBJ1-2; perhaps TRBD1 as D (6 bases). V gave up 6 bases and J gave up 8 bases, with 13 bases separating them. The CDR3 runs 12 residues. Germline CDR1 reads MNHEY; CDR2 reads SVGAGI. The CDR3 nucleotides are TGTGCCAGCAGAGATTACAGGGACGGCTACACCTTC. It specifies CASRDYRDGYTF.

This clone was observed once. CDR3 bases: TGTGCCAGCTTCCGGGACCCCGTCCTCAATCAGCCCCAGCATTTT. This translates into CASFRDPVLNQPQHF. The chain uses TRBV2 and TRBJ1-5, with a possible D match to TRBD1 (5 bases). The CDR3 sequence is 15 residues long. Trimming cost V 8 bases and J 3 bases, with 17 bases left between them. Germline CDR1 is SNHLY and CDR2 is FYNNEI.

The gene calls are TRBV5-5 and TRBJ2-5; 7 bases map to TRBD2. The length of the CDR3 is 12 residues. Germline lookup yields CDR1 SGHKS and CDR2 YYEKEE (reference sequence). After removal of 7 bases from V and 3 bases from J, the junction contained 3 bases not matched to a gene. In DNA form, the CDR3 reads TGTGCCAGCGGGCTAGCGGAAGAGACCCAGTACTTC. Translating it yields CASGLAEETQYF.

The CDR3 spells CASSQTESYEQYF. The CDR3 DNA sequence: TGTGCCAGCAGCCAGACTGAGTCCTACGAGCAGTACTTC. V usage is TRBV6-6 and J usage is TRBJ2-7; D is ambiguous. Germline V gene sequence: CDR1 MNHNY, CDR2 SVGAGI (reference sequence). V was shortened by 6 bases and J by 1 base, with 10 bases between the two germline ends. The CDR3 sequence is 13 residues long.

The chain couples TRBV18 to TRBJ2-2; D unresolved. This CDR3 region has 16 residues. The germline gives CDR1 KGHSH, CDR2 LQKENI. Trimming removed 1 base at V and 2 bases at J, with 11 bases between. Here the CDR3 DNA reads TGTGCCAGCTCACCACGAGCTAAGGCTAACACCGGGGAGCTGTTTTTT. Translation: CASSPRAKANTGELFF. The full variable domain, completed using reference TRBV18 and TRBJ2-2, is NAGVMQNPRHLVRRRGQEARLRCSPMKGHSHVYWYRQLPEEGLKFMVYLQKENIIDESGMPKERFSAEFPKEGPSILRIQQVVRGDSAAYFCASSPRAKANTGELFFGEGSRLTVL.

The rearrangement links TRBV2 to TRBJ2-7; 10 bases are shared with TRBD1. This CDR3 spans 15 amino acids. Germline lookup yields CDR1 SNHLY and CDR2 FYNNEI. Trimming removed 7 bases from V and 2 bases from J; junction bases left unmatched: 8. CDR3: CASIDPGQGTYEQYF. The CDR3 region has the DNA TGTGCCAGCATTGACCCGGGACAGGGGACCTACGAGCAGTACTTC.

This CDR3 is CAIQDSLASGYTF. DNA of the CDR3: TGTGCCATCCAAGACAGTCTTGCTTCAGGCTACACCTTC. The rearrangement joins TRBV10-3 to TRBJ1-2, with D possibly matching TRBD1 (5 bases). The V end lost 8 bases, the J end lost 8 bases, and 18 bases lay between the germline ends. CDR1 and CDR2 (germline): ENHRY, SYGVKD. This CDR3 spans 13 amino acids.

The chain uses TRBV5-1 and TRBJ1-2; 7 bases line up with TRBD1. V was pared by 4 bases and J by 2 bases, with 11 bases of the junction left unmatched. Germline CDR1 and CDR2: SGHRS and YFSETQ. The CDR3 runs 16 residues. The DNA for the CDR3 is TGCGCCAGCAGCGGAAACAGGGGAGACGACAACTATGGCTACACCTTC. It encodes CASSGNRGDDNYGYTF. Using reference TRBV5-1 and TRBJ1-2 for the parts outside the CDR3, the full variable domain is KAGVTQTPRYLIKTRGQQVTLSCSPISGHRSVSWYQQTPGQGLQFLFEYFSETQRNKGNFPGRFSGRQFSNSRSEMNVSTLELGDSALYLCASSGNRGDDNYGYTFGSGTRLTVV.

The CDR3 here is CASSEAGTVLQPQHF. As DNA, the CDR3 is TGCGCCAGCAGTGAGGCCGGGACCGTACTTCAGCCCCAGCATTTT. This chain uses TRBV10-1 with TRBJ1-5, with D possibly matching TRBD1 (5 bases). This CDR3 spans 15 amino acids. Germline CDR1 WNHNN, CDR2 SYGVQD (reference sequence). Trimming shortened V by 2 bases and J by 6 bases, and 14 bases separated the two germline ends.

V gene TRBV4-1 combines with J gene TRBJ2-1; 13 nucleotides align to TRBD2. The ends lost 6 bases at V and 8 bases at J; junction bases unmatched: 7. CDR3 length: 15 residues. From germline, CDR1 is MGHRA and CDR2 YSYEKL. This chain's CDR3 is CASSQLAGGFHEQFF. In DNA form, the CDR3 reads TGCGCCAGCAGTCAACTAGCGGGAGGGTTCCATGAGCAGTTCTTC.

The rearrangement links TRBV6-6 to TRBJ1-5; 7 bases fit TRBD1. The V segment lost 4 bases and the J segment 5 bases; nucleotides outside the gene matches: 8. This CDR3 region has 15 residues. Germline CDR1 is MNHNY and CDR2 is SVGAGI (reference sequence). CDR3 region: CASSSQGGEYQPQHF. CDR3 nucleotide sequence: TGTGCCAGCAGTTCCCAAGGGGGCGAGTATCAGCCCCAGCATTTT.

The genes are TRBV27 and TRBJ2-1; possibly TRBD2 for D (5 bases). V was shortened by 7 bases and J by 2 bases, with 12 bases between the two germline ends. Germline V gene data show CDR1 as MNHEY and CDR2 as SMNVEV (reference sequence). The CDR3 has 14 amino acids. CDR3 bases: TGTGCCAGCACGGAGCGGTCGACCTACAATGAGCAGTTCTTC. This translates into CASTERSTYNEQFF.

The chain joins TRBV28 to TRBJ2-2; 10 nucleotides align to TRBD2. The CDR3 extends over 17 amino acids. The junction had 11 bases not matched to a gene; V was cut back by 4 bases and J by 6 bases. The V gene's germline CDR1 is MDHEN and CDR2 SYDVKM. The CDR3 DNA reads as TGTGCCAGCAGTTCCTGGGGTTTAGCGGGGGGCCCCGGGGAGCTGTTTTTT. Amino acids: CASSSWGLAGGPGELFF.

The V gene is TRBV2, the J gene TRBJ2-1; 7 bases fit TRBD1. The V segment lost 5 bases and the J segment 5 bases; nucleotides outside the gene matches: 9. CDR1 is SNHLY and CDR2 is FYNNEI in the germline V gene. The CDR3 spans 15 residues. CDR3: CASSSNRGKDNEQFF. The CDR3 nucleotides are TGTGCCAGCAGTTCGAACAGGGGTAAGGACAATGAGCAGTTCTTC.

The J gene is TRBJ2-3, the V gene TRBV10-1; D not resolved. Germline CDR1 reads WNHNN; CDR2 reads SYGVQD (reference sequence). This CDR3 is 14 amino acids long. Trimming removed 2 bases at V and 6 bases at J, with 12 bases between. The chain's CDR3 is CASSESSPRDTQYF. For the CDR3, the DNA is TGCGCCAGCAGTGAGAGTAGTCCCCGGGATACGCAGTATTTT.